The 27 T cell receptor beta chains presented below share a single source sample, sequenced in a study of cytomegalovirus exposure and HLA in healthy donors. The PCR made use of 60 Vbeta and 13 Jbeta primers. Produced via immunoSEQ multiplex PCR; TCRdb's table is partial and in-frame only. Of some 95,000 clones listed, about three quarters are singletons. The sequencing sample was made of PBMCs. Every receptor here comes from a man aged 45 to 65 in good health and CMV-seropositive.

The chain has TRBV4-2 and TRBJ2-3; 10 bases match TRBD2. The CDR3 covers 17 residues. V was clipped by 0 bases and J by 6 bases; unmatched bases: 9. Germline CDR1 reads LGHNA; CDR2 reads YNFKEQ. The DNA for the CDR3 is TGTGCCAGCAGCCAAGATCTCTCCGCTAGCGGGGGTGATACGCAGTATTTT. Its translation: CASSQDLSASGGDTQYF.

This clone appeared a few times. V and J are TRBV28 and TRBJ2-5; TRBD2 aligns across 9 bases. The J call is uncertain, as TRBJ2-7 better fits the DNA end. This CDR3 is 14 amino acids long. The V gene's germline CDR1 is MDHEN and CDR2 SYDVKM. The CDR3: CASASGGRHYEQYF. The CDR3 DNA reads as TGTGCCAGCGCAAGCGGGGGGCGGCACTACGAGCAGTACTTC.

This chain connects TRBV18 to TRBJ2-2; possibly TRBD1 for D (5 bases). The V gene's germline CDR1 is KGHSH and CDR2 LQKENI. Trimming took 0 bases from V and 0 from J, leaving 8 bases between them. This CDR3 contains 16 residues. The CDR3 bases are TGTGCCAGCTCACCACCGAAGGGGACGAACACCGGGGAGCTGTTTTTT. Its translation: CASSPPKGTNTGELFF.

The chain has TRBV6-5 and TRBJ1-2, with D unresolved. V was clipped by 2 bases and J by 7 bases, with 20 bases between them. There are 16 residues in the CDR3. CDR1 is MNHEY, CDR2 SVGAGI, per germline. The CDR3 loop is CASSYLSSRGSVGYTF. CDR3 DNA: TGTGCCAGCAGTTACCTCTCGAGTCGGGGTTCGGTTGGCTACACCTTC.

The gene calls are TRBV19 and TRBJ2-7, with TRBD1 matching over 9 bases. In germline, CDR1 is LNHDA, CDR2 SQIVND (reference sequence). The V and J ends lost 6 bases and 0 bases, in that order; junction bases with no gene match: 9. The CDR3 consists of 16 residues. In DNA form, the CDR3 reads TGTGCCAGTAGCCCGAACCCGGGACAGGGCTCCTACGAGCAGTACTTC. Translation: CASSPNPGQGSYEQYF.

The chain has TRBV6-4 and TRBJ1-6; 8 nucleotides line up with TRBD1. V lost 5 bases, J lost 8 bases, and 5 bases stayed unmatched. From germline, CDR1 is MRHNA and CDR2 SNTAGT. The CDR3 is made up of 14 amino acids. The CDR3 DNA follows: TGTGCCAGCAGTCACGGGACAGGAGATTCACCCCTCCACTTT. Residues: CASSHGTGDSPLHF.

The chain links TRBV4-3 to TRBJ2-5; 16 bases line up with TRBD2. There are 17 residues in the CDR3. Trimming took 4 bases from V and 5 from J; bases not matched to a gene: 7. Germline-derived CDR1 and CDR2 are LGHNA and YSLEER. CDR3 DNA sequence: TGCGCCAGCAGCCCGGGGACTAGCGGGGGGGCCGGTGAGACCCAGTACTTC. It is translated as CASSPGTSGGAGETQYF.

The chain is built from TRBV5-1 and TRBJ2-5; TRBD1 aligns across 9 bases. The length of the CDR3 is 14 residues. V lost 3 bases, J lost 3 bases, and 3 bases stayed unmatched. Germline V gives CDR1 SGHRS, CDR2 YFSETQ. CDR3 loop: CASSSWDREETQYF. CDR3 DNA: TGCGCCAGCAGCTCCTGGGACAGGGAAGAGACCCAGTACTTC.

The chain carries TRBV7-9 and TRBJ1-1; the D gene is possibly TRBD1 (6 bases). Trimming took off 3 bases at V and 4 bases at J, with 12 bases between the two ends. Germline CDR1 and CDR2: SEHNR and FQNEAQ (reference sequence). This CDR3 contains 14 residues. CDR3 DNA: TGTGCCAGCAGCTTGGACCAAGGGGGCACTGAAGCTTTCTTT. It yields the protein CASSLDQGGTEAFF.

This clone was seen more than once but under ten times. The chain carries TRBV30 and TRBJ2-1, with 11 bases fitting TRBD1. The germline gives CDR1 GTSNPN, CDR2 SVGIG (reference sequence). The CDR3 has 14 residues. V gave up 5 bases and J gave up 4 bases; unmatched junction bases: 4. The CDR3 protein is CAWGGTGGYNEQFF. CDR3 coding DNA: TGTGCCTGGGGCGGGACAGGGGGGTACAATGAGCAGTTCTTC. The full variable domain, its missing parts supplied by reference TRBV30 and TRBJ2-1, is SQTIHQWPATLVQPVGSPLSLECTVEGTSNPNLYWYRQAAGRGLQLLFYSVGIGQISSEVPQNLSASRPQDRQFILSSKKLLLSDSGFYLCAWGGTGGYNEQFFGPGTRLTVL.

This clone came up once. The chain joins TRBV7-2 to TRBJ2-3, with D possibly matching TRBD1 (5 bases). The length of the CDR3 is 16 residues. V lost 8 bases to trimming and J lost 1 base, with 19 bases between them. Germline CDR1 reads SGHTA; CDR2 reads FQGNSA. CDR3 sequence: CASGLFAGSGTDTQYF. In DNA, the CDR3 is TGTGCCAGCGGCCTCTTCGCAGGGTCTGGCACAGATACGCAGTATTTT.

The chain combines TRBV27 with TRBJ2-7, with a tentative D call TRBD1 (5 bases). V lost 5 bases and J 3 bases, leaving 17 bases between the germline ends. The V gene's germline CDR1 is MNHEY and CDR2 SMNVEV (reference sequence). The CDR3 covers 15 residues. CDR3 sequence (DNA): TGTGCCAGCAGTCCAATACCGGGTCAGGGCTACGAGCAGTACTTC. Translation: CASSPIPGQGYEQYF.

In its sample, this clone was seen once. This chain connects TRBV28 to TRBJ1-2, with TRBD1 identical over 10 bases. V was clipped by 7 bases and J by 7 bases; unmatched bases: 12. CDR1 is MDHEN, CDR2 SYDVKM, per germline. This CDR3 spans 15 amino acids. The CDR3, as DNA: TGTGCCAGCACCTCGTGGACAGGGGGGGAGGCTGGCTACACCTTC. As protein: CASTSWTGGEAGYTF.

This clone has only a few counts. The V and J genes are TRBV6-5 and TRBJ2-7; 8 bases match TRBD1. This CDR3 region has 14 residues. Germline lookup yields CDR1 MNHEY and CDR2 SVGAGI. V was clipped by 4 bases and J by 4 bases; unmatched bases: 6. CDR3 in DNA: TGTGCCAGCAGTTCCCGGGACAGGCTATACGAGCAGTACTTC. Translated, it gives CASSSRDRLYEQYF.

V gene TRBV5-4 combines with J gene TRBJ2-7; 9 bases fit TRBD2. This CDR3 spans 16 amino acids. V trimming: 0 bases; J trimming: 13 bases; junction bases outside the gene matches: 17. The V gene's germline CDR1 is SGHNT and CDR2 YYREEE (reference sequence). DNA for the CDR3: TGTGCCAGCAGCTTGGAGGGCCAGCGGGGGGCCCTGGGGCAATACTTC. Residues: CASSLEGQRGALGQYF.

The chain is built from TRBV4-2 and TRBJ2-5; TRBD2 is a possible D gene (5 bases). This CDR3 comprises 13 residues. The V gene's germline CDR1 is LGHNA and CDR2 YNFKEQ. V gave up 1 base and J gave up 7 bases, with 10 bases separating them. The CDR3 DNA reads TGTGCCAGCAGCCAAGCCGGCAGCGGGACCCAGTACTTC. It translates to CASSQAGSGTQYF.

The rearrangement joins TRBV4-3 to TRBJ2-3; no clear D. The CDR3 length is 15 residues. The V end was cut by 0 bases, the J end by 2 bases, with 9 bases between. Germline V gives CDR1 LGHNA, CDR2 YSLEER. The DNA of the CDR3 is TGCGCCAGCAGCCAAGATTTAAAATACACAGATACGCAGTATTTT. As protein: CASSQDLKYTDTQYF.

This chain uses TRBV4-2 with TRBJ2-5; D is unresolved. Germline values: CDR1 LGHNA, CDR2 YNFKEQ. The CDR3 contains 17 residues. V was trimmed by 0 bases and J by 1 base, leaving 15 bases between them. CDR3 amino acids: CASSQDPERMRQETQYF. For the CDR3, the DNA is TGTGCCAGCAGCCAAGATCCTGAGAGGATGCGCCAAGAGACCCAGTACTTC.

The CDR3 DNA is TGTGCCAGCAGCCGGGTAGAGGGCACCTACGAGCAGTACTTC. This sequence encodes CASSRVEGTYEQYF. This rearrangement joins TRBV11-2 to TRBJ2-5; maybe TRBD2 (5 bases). The DNA end favors TRBJ2-7, so the J call may be wrong. Germline lookup yields CDR1 SGHAT and CDR2 FQNNGV. The CDR3 loop spans 14 amino acids.

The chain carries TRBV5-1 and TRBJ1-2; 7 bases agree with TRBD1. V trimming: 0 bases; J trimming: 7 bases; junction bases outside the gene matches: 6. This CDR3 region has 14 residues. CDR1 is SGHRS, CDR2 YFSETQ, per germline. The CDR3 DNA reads TGCGCCAGCAGCTTGGGGGACAGTATTTCTGGCTACACCTTC. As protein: CASSLGDSISGYTF.

The CDR3, as DNA: TGTGCCAGCAGCCCTAGACAGGGGGCCGGCTACACCTTC. This encodes CASSPRQGAGYTF. The J gene is TRBJ1-2, the V gene TRBV5-6; 10 nucleotides agree with TRBD1. J gave up 8 bases and V 4 bases, and 5 bases lay outside the gene matches. The CDR3 spans 13 residues. CDR1 SGHDT and CDR2 YYEEEE come from the germline V gene.

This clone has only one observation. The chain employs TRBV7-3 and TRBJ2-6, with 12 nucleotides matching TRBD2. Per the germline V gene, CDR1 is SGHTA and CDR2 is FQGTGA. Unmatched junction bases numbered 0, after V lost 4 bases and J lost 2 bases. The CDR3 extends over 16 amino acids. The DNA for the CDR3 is TGTGCCAGCAGCTCTAGCGGGGGGGCTGGGGCCAACGTCCTGACTTTC. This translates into CASSSSGGAGANVLTF.

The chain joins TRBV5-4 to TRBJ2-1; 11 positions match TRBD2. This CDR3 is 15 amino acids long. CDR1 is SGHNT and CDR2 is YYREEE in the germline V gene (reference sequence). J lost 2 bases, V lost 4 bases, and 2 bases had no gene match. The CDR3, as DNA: TGTGCCAGCAGCGCTAGCGGGGGGCCCTACAATGAGCAGTTCTTC. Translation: CASSASGGPYNEQFF.

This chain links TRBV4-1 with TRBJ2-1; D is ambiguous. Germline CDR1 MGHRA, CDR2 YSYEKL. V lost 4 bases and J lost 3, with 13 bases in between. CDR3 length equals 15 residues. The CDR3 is CASSLERSFYNEQFF. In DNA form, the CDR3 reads TGCGCCAGCAGCCTAGAACGGTCCTTCTACAATGAGCAGTTCTTC.

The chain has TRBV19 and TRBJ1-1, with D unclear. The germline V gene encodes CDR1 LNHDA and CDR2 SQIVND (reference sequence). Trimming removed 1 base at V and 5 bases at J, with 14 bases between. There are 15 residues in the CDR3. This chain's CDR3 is CASSIVAGLVTEAFF. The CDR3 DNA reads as TGTGCCAGTAGTATAGTAGCGGGCTTGGTAACTGAAGCTTTCTTT.

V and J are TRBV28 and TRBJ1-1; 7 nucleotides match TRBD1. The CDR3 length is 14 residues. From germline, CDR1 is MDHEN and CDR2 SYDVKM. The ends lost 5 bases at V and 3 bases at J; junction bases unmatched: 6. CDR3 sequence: CASSLRGPDTEAFF. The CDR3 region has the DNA TGTGCCAGCAGTCTTAGGGGGCCTGACACTGAAGCTTTCTTT.

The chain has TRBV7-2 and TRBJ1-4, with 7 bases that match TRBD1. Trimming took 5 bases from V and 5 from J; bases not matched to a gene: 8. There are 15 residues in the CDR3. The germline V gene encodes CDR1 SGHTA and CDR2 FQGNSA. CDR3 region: CASSPRDSINEKLFF. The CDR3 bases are TGTGCCAGCAGCCCCCGGGACAGCATAAATGAAAAACTGTTTTTT.